This T cell receptor beta chain was sequenced during a study of shared clonotypes between healthy human individuals (dated by TCRdb to about 2020). About the investigation overall: The cohort comprised a couple of women and three men aged 18 to 49 years. Different laboratories and diverse techniques were used to prepare libraries and sequence TCR repertoires, to increase sequencing depth and limit assay-specific biases. To estimate repertoire size and how much clonotypes are shared between individuals, the study performed deep sequencing of blood TCR repertoires from a handful of healthy adults. For each donor, three plates each were used for CD4 naive and CD4 memory, two plates were used for CD8 naive, and one plate was used for CD8 memory. Between about 0.8 and 9 billion PBMCs per donor were obtained by leukapheresis.

TCR CDR3 regions were amplified from genomic DNA by multiplex PCR using the deep immunoSEQ assay. Genomic DNA extracted from each cell subset was distributed evenly over all wells of several immunoSEQ 96-well plates, and each plate served as one replicate. For sorted subsets, approximately 210 ng of genomic DNA, equivalent to around 29,000 T cell genomes, went into each replicate PCR. Purified libraries were measured with a Qubit 3.0 fluorometer, size-checked on a Bioanalyzer 2100, and measured again with the KAPA Library Quantification kit. A separate single-read 150-cycle Illumina NextSeq 550 flow cell was used to sequence each immunoSEQ 96-well plate. Regarding the original processing steps: Because only junctional sequences without quality scores were contained in the immunoSEQ output, filtering matching that applied to full-length reads could not be performed. To assign V/J genes and CDR3, sequences were annotated against IMGT germline references using PyIR, a Python wrapper for IgBLAST v1.9. Any read was removed if the V/J assignment was weak (E-value above 1e-6), the CDR3 was missing, or the read contained stop codons, out-of-frame junctions, or ambiguous translated residues. V3J clonotypes were defined as sequences sharing the same inferred V gene, J gene, and CDR3 amino acid sequence. To compute the percentage overlap between repertoires, the number of shared unique clonotypes was divided by the size of the smaller repertoire. Three approaches were used to assess repertoire richness: RTK rarefaction, the Chao1 estimator, and Recon v2.1 estimates of unobserved clonotypes. For all TCRbeta clonotypes obtained by the gDNA method from several donors, generation probabilities were computed with OLGA. TCRdb stores this immuneACCESS table with in-frame sequences only. Part of the clones is absent; in the studies checked, under half of the shortfall reflects unresolved V genes, and no reason is known for the rest. Clone size and the V and J calls come from that table; the DNA yielded D and trimming. The sample data list about 2 million clones, and less than 95% of these were observed just once. The ten top clones hold approximately 1.2% of the sample.

For the CD8 naive samples, CD45RO-negative cells were positively selected for CCR7, yielding a CD45RA+CCR7+ population from which TemRA cells were excluded. The donors were healthy, HIV-negative adults who had no recently reported acute infections or vaccinations. Every donor was a Caucasian adult living in Nashville, Tennessee, USA. Blood was obtained by leukapheresis, after which PBMCs were separated by Ficoll-Histopaque density gradient centrifugation and cryopreserved in liquid nitrogen vapor phase. Analytical flow cytometry was used to check the purity and quantity of each magnetically sorted T cell population. Genomic DNA was isolated from every sorted fraction and measured by UV absorbance on a Nanodrop 2000c. As encoded in the germline V gene (reference sequence), CDR1 is LNHDA while CDR2 is SQIVND. The CDR3 runs 15 amino acids, cysteine and phenylalanine included. The retained sequence is limited to the CDR3, 45 bases, with the frame set at the first base. Trimming takes 3 bases from V and 3 bases from J, and the germline ends sit 14 bases apart.

The paper's findings and limits, for the study overall: Higher generation probabilities were observed for clonotypes shared by all four sorted-subset donors than for non-shared clonotypes. Sampling was restricted to blood, and TCR repertoires in tissues likely differ from the TCR repertoires found in blood. Because the study included only a small number of donors, the genetic and exposure-history diversity represented was limited. Across a few donors, about 4.5% of naive CD4, roughly 3.8% of naive CD8, roughly 2.2% of memory CD4, and roughly 0.4% of memory CD8 clonotypes were shared. Pairwise subsampling led to the expectation that sequencing depth would affect the degree of clonotype sharing among donors. Even with the large sequencing depth, rarefaction of the sorted-subset datasets indicated that sequencing was incomplete. Naive subsets generally had larger estimated clonotype richness than memory subsets.

The sample holds one count of this clone. Its recognized antigen is unknown. Base qualities were left out, and no much larger clone turns up one base away. The sequence is built from TRBV19 and TRBJ1-1, with the D gene call left open. The sequenced sample was naive CD8+ T cells sorted from blood. This specimen's cell subset or site label, interpreted: CD45RA+CCR7+. The source of this sequence is a man aged 18 to 35 in good health. The CDR3 protein: CASSILGRLDTEAFF. The nucleotides read TGTGCCAGTAGTATCCTAGGGAGATTGGACACTGAAGCTTTCTTT.